These 11 T cell receptor beta chains came from one sample sequenced in a study of blood T cell repertoires in COVID-19. Generated by immunoSEQ multiplex PCR, the TCRdb table keeps only in-frame clones and is missing some. In the table there are 200,000 to 250,000 clones, 65% to 85% of which are singletons. The sequencing input was PBMCs or T cells enriched from blood (not recorded which). All receptors derive from a woman in her forties who had recovered from COVID-19.

This sequence joins TRBV6-5 and TRBJ2-3; TRBD1 matches at 9 bases. Germline CDR1 reads MNHEY; CDR2 reads SVGAGI. The CDR3 loop spans 13 amino acids. The CDR3 DNA follows: TGTGCTGGGCACAGGGGGCATACAGATACGCAGTATTTT. Translating gives CAGHRGHTDTQYF.

The gene calls are TRBV6-5 and TRBJ2-2; 11 positions agree with TRBD1. The junction had 5 bases not matched to a gene; V was cut back by 5 bases and J by 6 bases. The CDR3 is 15 residues long. Germline CDR1 and CDR2: MNHEY and SVGAGI. Here the CDR3 reads CASSPDRGRAGELFF. CDR3 sequence (DNA): TGTGCCAGCAGTCCGGACAGGGGGCGCGCCGGGGAGCTGTTTTTT.

This clone was recorded only once. The rearrangement links TRBV7-2 to TRBJ1-4, with D maybe TRBD1 (5 bases). V lost 5 bases to trimming and J lost 4 bases, with 14 bases between them. The CDR3 consists of 15 residues. Per germline, CDR1 SGHTA and CDR2 FQGNSA. The CDR3 coding sequence is TGTGCCAGCAGCCTCAACCGGGGGGTTAATGAAAAACTGTTTTTT. Its protein product is CASSLNRGVNEKLFF. The full variable domain, its missing parts supplied by reference TRBV7-2 and TRBJ1-4, is GAGVSQSPSNKVTEKGKDVELRCDPISGHTALYWYRQSLGQGLEFLIYFQGNSAPDKSGLPSDRFSAERTGGSVSTLTIQRTQQEDSAVYLCASSLNRGVNEKLFFGSGTQLSVL.

The gene calls are TRBV12-3 or TRBV12-4 and TRBJ1-1; D may be TRBD1 (6 bases). The CDR3 spans 13 residues. V lost 4 bases and J 6 bases, leaving 12 bases between the germline ends. The CDR3, as DNA: TGTGCCAGCAGTTCTCAGGGGAAGGCTGAAGCTTTCTTT. As protein: CASSSQGKAEAFF.

The J gene is TRBJ2-1, the V gene TRBV11-2, with 9 bases fitting TRBD2. Germline trimming cut 2 bases from V and 9 bases from J; bases unmatched to any gene: 11. The germline CDR1 and CDR2 sequences are SGHAT and FQNNGV. The CDR3 is 16 amino acids. The CDR3 is CASSLRYLAGAGEQFF. The CDR3 DNA reads TGTGCCAGCAGCTTAAGATACTTAGCGGGAGCTGGTGAGCAGTTCTTC.

The chain joins TRBV28 to TRBJ1-2, with unresolved D. Looked up from germline, CDR1 is MDHEN and CDR2 is SYDVKM. Trimming left V 7 bases short and J 4 bases short, with 10 bases between. The CDR3 runs 12 residues. The CDR3 coding sequence is TGTGCCAGCACCTCGGGGAGCTATGGCTACACCTTC. This gives the protein CASTSGSYGYTF.

This clone was detected once. This chain links TRBV15 with TRBJ2-5; D perhaps matches TRBD1 (6 bases). V lost 1 base to trimming and J lost 3 bases, with 9 bases between them. Germline lookup yields CDR1 LNHNV and CDR2 YYDKDF (reference sequence). The CDR3 runs 14 residues. This CDR3 is CATSRGGHKETQYF. CDR3 DNA sequence: TGTGCCACCAGCAGAGGGGGACATAAAGAGACCCAGTACTTC.

This clone showed up just once. This chain joins TRBV7-2 and TRBJ1-5; maybe TRBD1 (6 bases). V gave up 0 bases and J gave up 2 bases, with 11 bases separating them. Per the germline V gene, CDR1 is SGHTA and CDR2 is FQGNSA. The CDR3 consists of 16 residues. The CDR3 sequence: CASSLANRVGNQPQHF. CDR3 nucleotide sequence: TGTGCCAGCAGCTTAGCTAACAGGGTTGGCAATCAGCCCCAGCATTTT.

The CDR3 is CASSYTYRGTDTQYF. The CDR3 nucleotides are TGTGCCAGCAGTTATACGTATCGAGGCACAGATACGCAGTATTTT. V gene TRBV2 combines with J gene TRBJ2-3; D unresolved. V was shortened by 5 bases and J by 1 base, with 13 bases between the two germline ends. The CDR3 totals 15 residues. Germline V CDR1 and CDR2: SNHLY, FYNNEI.

The V gene is TRBV18, the J gene TRBJ2-2; 10 bases align to TRBD1. Germline V gene data show CDR1 as KGHSH and CDR2 as LQKENI. The CDR3 contains 14 residues. J lost 5 bases, V lost 3 bases, and 0 bases had no gene match. The CDR3 here is CASSPGQGTGELFF. DNA for the CDR3: TGTGCCAGCTCACCGGGACAGGGGACCGGGGAGCTGTTTTTT.

The chain has TRBV3-1 (or the pseudogene TRBV3-2) and TRBJ2-3, with D perhaps matching TRBD1 (6 bases). Germline V gives CDR1 LGHDT, CDR2 YNNKEL (reference sequence). The V gene lost 3 bases and the J gene lost 4 bases, with 11 bases spanning the gap. This CDR3 is built from 14 residues. CDR3 in amino acids: CASSHRQEPDTQYF. CDR3 DNA: TGTGCCAGCAGCCACCGACAGGAACCAGATACGCAGTATTTT.